This TCR beta chain was profiled in a study of T cell responses to AZD1222 COVID-19 vaccine. Notes on the study in general: Every sample of the repertoires postdated the peak T cell response. Clonal diversity was possibly underestimated, and the donors were mostly white British, with more females.

Sequenced by immunoSEQ multiplex PCR; TCRdb stores in-frame clones only, minus some. The sample lists around 88,000 clones, about nine tenths occurring once. As regards this clone: The antigen remains undetermined.

This CDR3 is built from 12 residues. The V end lost 3 bases, the J end lost 6 bases, and 7 bases lay between the germline ends. Germline loops: CDR1 MNHEY, CDR2 SMNVEV (reference sequence). The source was peripheral blood, collected on day 0 of AZD1222 vaccination. V usage is TRBV27 and J usage is TRBJ2-3, with D uncertain. The sequence came from an adult in good health. CDR3 residues: CASSFFKDTQYF. In DNA form, the CDR3 reads TGTGCCAGCAGTTTCTTTAAGGATACGCAGTATTTT.